A single sample gave rise to the 23 T cell receptor beta chains below, sequenced in a study of human T cells and chemical hapten exposure. TCRdb used MiXCR to reprocess the RACE reads, holding one entry per CDR3 protein. This table holds approximately 97,000 distinct CDR3 sequences, 27% found once. The time point is: patch test 3, about 24 weeks after DPC sensitization. Treatment here: therapeutic diphenylcyclopropenone sensitization with weekly scalp DPC. Sequencing used whole blood, obtained in connection with sensitization to the hapten diphenylcyclopropenone (DPC). These receptors all come from a man aged 35-49 years with alopecia areata. Some clones in this sample may be carry-over from other donors' samples.

The chain employs TRBV20-1 and TRBJ1-2; 10 nucleotides match TRBD1. V was pared by 3 bases and J by 5 bases, with 3 bases of the junction left unmatched. There are 13 residues in the CDR3. CDR1 is DFQATT and CDR2 is SNEGSKA in the germline V gene (reference sequence). The CDR3 is CSARTGGDYGYTF. CDR3 coding DNA: TGCAGTGCTAGGACAGGGGGCGATTATGGCTACACCTTC.

CDR3 sequence reads: CASSLVDRKETQYF. The CDR3 coding sequence is TGCGCCAGCAGCTTGGTGGACAGAAAAGAGACCCAGTACTTC. The gene calls are TRBV5-1 and TRBJ2-5; D perhaps matches TRBD1 (6 bases). This CDR3 spans 14 amino acids. Germline-derived CDR1 and CDR2 are SGHRS and YFSETQ. The V end lost 0 bases, the J end lost 3 bases, and 9 bases lay between the germline ends.

This chain joins TRBV15 and TRBJ1-3; D unclear. The length of the CDR3 is 15 residues. The germline V and J ends were trimmed by 0 bases and 4 bases, with 10 bases remaining between them. Germline V gene lookup returns CDR1 LNHNV and CDR2 YYDKDF (reference sequence). The CDR3 sequence is CATSRDLTWGNTIYF. In DNA form, the CDR3 reads TGTGCCACCAGCAGAGACTTAACATGGGGAAACACCATATATTTT.

The chain is built from TRBV5-6 and TRBJ2-4; 9 nucleotides match TRBD2. The germline gives CDR1 SGHDT, CDR2 YYEEEE. The CDR3 is made up of 16 amino acids. V was pared by 3 bases and J by 5 bases, with 9 bases of the junction left unmatched. DNA of the CDR3: TGTGCCAGCAGCTGGGGGAGAGGCGGGGGGGAAAACATTCAGTACTTC. Protein sequence: CASSWGRGGGENIQYF.

This clonotype was counted between two and nine times. The genes are TRBV5-1 and TRBJ2-4; the D gene is possibly TRBD1 (5 bases). The V end lost 0 bases, the J end lost 1 base, and 11 bases lay between the germline ends. CDR1 is SGHRS and CDR2 is YFSETQ in the germline V gene. The CDR3 length is 16 residues. The CDR3 sequence is CASSLVEWGAKNIQYF. The CDR3 nucleotides are TGCGCCAGCAGCTTGGTAGAGTGGGGCGCCAAAAACATTCAGTACTTC.

This clonotype was picked up a small number of times. This sequence joins TRBV7-2 and TRBJ2-1, with TRBD2 matching over 13 bases. The germline gives CDR1 SGHTA, CDR2 FQGNSA. The CDR3 length is 15 residues. With V trimmed by 3 bases and J by 5 bases, 1 base remained unmatched. CDR3 bases: TGTGCCAGCAGCTTTGGGACTAGCGGGAACAATGAGCAGTTCTTC. Amino acids: CASSFGTSGNNEQFF. Full variable domain (missing parts from reference TRBV7-2 and TRBJ2-1): GAGVSQSPSNKVTEKGKDVELRCDPISGHTALYWYRQSLGQGLEFLIYFQGNSAPDKSGLPSDRFSAERTGGSVSTLTIQRTQQEDSAVYLCASSFGTSGNNEQFFGPGTRLTVL.

The V call is TRBV5-1, the J call TRBJ1-2; D not certain. CDR3 size: 15 residues. V was clipped by 0 bases and J by 3 bases, with 12 bases between them. The germline V gene encodes CDR1 SGHRS and CDR2 YFSETQ. CDR3 protein: CASSLGSAWDYGYTF. Written as DNA, the CDR3 is TGCGCCAGCAGCTTGGGGTCAGCTTGGGACTATGGCTACACCTTC.

The gene calls are TRBV10-3 and TRBJ2-3, with 8 bases aligning to TRBD2. Germline CDR1 ENHRY, CDR2 SYGVKD. V was pared by 11 bases and J by 3 bases, with 7 bases of the junction left unmatched. The CDR3 runs to 13 residues. In nucleotides, the CDR3 is TGTGCCGCCAGCCAGCGGGAGACAGATACGCAGTATTTT. Translated, it gives CAASQRETDTQYF.

This clonotype was recorded a few times. In DNA, the CDR3 is TGTGCCAGCAGTTACGGGACAGGGGACCAAGAGACCCAGTACTTC. Amino acid sequence: CASSYGTGDQETQYF. The chain employs TRBV6-2 or TRBV6-3 and TRBJ2-5; 10 bases fit TRBD1. The CDR3 runs to 15 residues. The J segment lost 0 bases and the V segment lost 2 bases, leaving 0 bases of the junction unmatched. In germline, CDR1 is MNHEY, CDR2 SVGEGT.

This clonotype appeared a few times. The rearrangement uses TRBV28 and TRBJ1-1, with no clear D. The CDR3 is 13 amino acids. Trimming took off 5 bases at V and 5 bases at J, with 12 bases between the two ends. CDR1 is MDHEN and CDR2 is SYDVKM in the germline V gene. CDR3 in amino acids: CASSKRGRTEAFF. The CDR3 region has the DNA TGTGCCAGCAGTAAACGAGGGAGGACTGAAGCTTTCTTT.

V and J are TRBV7-9 and TRBJ2-7; D is perhaps TRBD2 (6 bases). V was cut by 5 bases and J by 1 base, with 9 bases left in between. The CDR3 spans 13 residues. Germline CDR1 and CDR2: SEHNR and FQNEAQ (reference sequence). CDR3 sequence reads: CASSPAGSYEQYF. The CDR3 bases are TGTGCCAGCAGCCCCGCGGGGTCCTACGAGCAGTACTTC.

This clonotype turned up a few times. The rearrangement uses TRBV5-1 and TRBJ1-4, with a possible D match to TRBD1 (5 bases). This CDR3 contains 15 residues. Deletions cut 4 bases from V and 7 bases from J, with 17 bases between. Germline values: CDR1 SGHRS, CDR2 YFSETQ. This CDR3 reads CASSGGTGGIEKLFF. CDR3 DNA sequence: TGCGCCAGCAGCGGCGGGACGGGCGGTATTGAAAAACTGTTTTTT.

In its sample, this clonotype was seen many times. This chain connects TRBV20-1 to TRBJ2-3; D remains unclear. This CDR3 contains 11 residues. The V gene lost 1 base and the J gene lost 4 bases, with 3 bases spanning the gap. Per the germline V gene, CDR1 is DFQATT and CDR2 is SNEGSKA (reference sequence). CDR3 nucleotide sequence: TGCAGTGCTAGAGCCGCAGATACGCAGTATTTT. It yields the protein CSARAADTQYF.

The table lists this clonotype with a few counts. The CDR3 DNA sequence: TGTGCCAGCCGGGTGGTCGGGGAAAAAGCCTACGAGCAGTACTTC. This gives the protein CASRVVGEKAYEQYF. The chain is built from TRBV6-2 or TRBV6-3 and TRBJ2-7, with D possibly being TRBD2 (5 bases). Germline V gene data show CDR1 as MNHEY and CDR2 as SVGEGT. The CDR3 length is 15 residues. The V end lost 8 bases, the J end lost 2 bases, and 19 bases lay between the germline ends.

The table lists this clonotype with many counts. The chain is built from TRBV6-5 and TRBJ2-3; no reliable D call. This CDR3 spans 13 amino acids. The V gene lost 5 bases and the J gene lost 8 bases, with 14 bases spanning the gap. CDR1 and CDR2 from the germline V gene are MNHEY and SVGAGI. The CDR3 region has the DNA TGTGCCAGCAGTGACCCTAGTGGCGGTACGCAGTATTTT. Its protein product is CASSDPSGGTQYF.

The rearrangement links TRBV24-1 to TRBJ2-3, with D perhaps assigned TRBD1 or TRBD2 (6 bases each). CDR1 KGHDR and CDR2 SFDVKD come from the germline V gene. This CDR3 has 16 residues. Trimming shortened V by 1 base and J by 2 bases, and 12 bases separated the two germline ends. The CDR3 nucleotides are TGTGCCACCAGTGATTTTGGAGGGGGTTCCACAGATACGCAGTATTTT. Protein product: CATSDFGGGSTDTQYF.

This clonotype was counted a few times. The chain carries TRBV28 and TRBJ2-5, with 7 bases fitting TRBD2. The CDR3 extends over 14 amino acids. J gave up 9 bases and V 1 base, and 8 bases lay outside the gene matches. Germline values: CDR1 MDHEN, CDR2 SYDVKM. CDR3 sequence: CASSLFSGLMAQYF. For the CDR3, the DNA is TGTGCCAGCAGTTTATTTAGCGGGCTTATGGCCCAGTACTTC. Complete variable domain (other parts from reference TRBV28 and TRBJ2-5): DVKVTQSSRYLVKRTGEKVFLECVQDMDHENMFWYRQDPGLGLRLIYFSYDVKMKEKGDIPEGYSVSREKKERFSLILESASTNQTSMYLCASSLFSGLMAQYFGPGTRLLVL.

The chain recombines TRBV5-6 with TRBJ2-4, with 10 bases lining up with TRBD1. The CDR3 spans 16 residues. J was trimmed by 4 bases and V by 0 bases; bases with no gene match: 4. Germline lookup yields CDR1 SGHDT and CDR2 YYEEEE. The CDR3 region has the DNA TGTGCCAGCAGCTTGGGCGACAGGGGGCTTAAAAACATTCAGTACTTC. Residues: CASSLGDRGLKNIQYF.

The chain employs TRBV20-1 and TRBJ2-7; maybe TRBD1 (5 bases). Trimming left V 3 bases short and J 5 bases short, with 14 bases between. The V gene's germline CDR1 is DFQATT and CDR2 SNEGSKA (reference sequence). The CDR3 totals 13 residues. The CDR3 nucleotides are TGCAGTGCTAGCGAACCCAGGGTCCACGAGCAGTACTTC. The encoded protein is CSASEPRVHEQYF.

This clonotype was seen only a few times. This chain connects TRBV6-1 to TRBJ2-3, with TRBD2 matching 7 bases. With V trimmed by 5 bases and J by 2 bases, 7 bases remained unmatched. This CDR3 has 15 residues. Germline V CDR1 and CDR2: MNHNS, SASEGT. The CDR3 DNA follows: TGTGCCAGCAGTATGACGGGGGGATTCACAGATACGCAGTATTTT. Translation: CASSMTGGFTDTQYF.

Note on this clonotype: One end of the junction varies from germline; a read error may be responsible. This chain links TRBV27 with TRBJ1-5; no clear D gene. The CDR3 is 10 residues long. Germline CDR1 MNHEY, CDR2 SMNVEV (reference sequence). CDR3 bases: TGTGCCAGCACCGATTTAGAACCGTGTTTT. Protein sequence: CASTDLEPCF.

This clonotype appeared once. The chain recombines TRBV10-2 with TRBJ1-1, with D unresolved. The CDR3 has 16 residues. Looked up from germline, CDR1 is WSHSY and CDR2 is SAAADI. V gave up 3 bases and J gave up 0 bases, with 14 bases separating them. The CDR3 DNA reads TGCGCCAGCAGTGAATGGTCAGGCAAAATGAACACTGAAGCTTTCTTT. Translating gives CASSEWSGKMNTEAFF.

This clonotype was detected a few times. V gene TRBV20-1 combines with J gene TRBJ1-5; D remains unclear. V lost 6 bases, J lost 2 bases, and 11 bases lay in between. There are 13 residues in the CDR3. The germline V gene has CDR1 DFQATT and CDR2 SNEGSKA (reference sequence). In DNA, the CDR3 is TGCAGTGCCCGGCAGGATCGCAATCAGCCCCAGCATTTT. It is translated as CSARQDRNQPQHF.